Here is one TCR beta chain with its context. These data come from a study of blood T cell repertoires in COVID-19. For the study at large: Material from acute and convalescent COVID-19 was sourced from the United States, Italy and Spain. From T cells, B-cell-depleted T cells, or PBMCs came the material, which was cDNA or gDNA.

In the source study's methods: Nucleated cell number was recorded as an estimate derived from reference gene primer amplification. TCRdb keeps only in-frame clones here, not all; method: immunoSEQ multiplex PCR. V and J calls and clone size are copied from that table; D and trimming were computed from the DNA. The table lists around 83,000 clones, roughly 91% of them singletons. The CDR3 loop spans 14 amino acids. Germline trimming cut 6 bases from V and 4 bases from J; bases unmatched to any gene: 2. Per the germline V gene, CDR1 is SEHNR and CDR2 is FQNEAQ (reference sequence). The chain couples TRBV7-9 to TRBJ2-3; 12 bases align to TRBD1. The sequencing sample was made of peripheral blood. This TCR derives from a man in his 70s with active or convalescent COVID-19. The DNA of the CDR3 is TGTGCCAGCAGTGGGACAGGGGGCGCAGATACGCAGTATTTT. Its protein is CASSGTGGADTQYF. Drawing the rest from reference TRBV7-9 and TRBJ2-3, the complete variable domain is DTGVSQNPRHKITKRGQNVTFRCDPISEHNRLYWYRQTLGQGPEFLTYFQNEAQLEKSRLLSDRFSAERPKGSFSTLEIQRTEQGDSAMYLCASSGTGGADTQYFGPGTRLTVL.